The T cell receptor (beta chain) under discussion was sequenced for a study of T cell repertoires in cytomegalovirus infection (dated by TCRdb to the late 2010s). For the study in its entirety: Because public TCR beta signatures pointed to carriage of CMV infection together with the matching HLA type, the HLA type of each donor mattered for the analysis. What the research found in general, with its limitations: Cumulative frequency of public TCR beta family members discriminated carriers of CMV infection plus the relevant HLA type in this cohort and an independent approximately 400-donor cohort. The ex vivo response was dominated by HLA-C-restricted CMV-specific TCR beta clonotypes, and the single most frequent clonotype in two of eight donors was supplied by these HLA-C-restricted clonotypes.

Sequenced on an Illumina HiSeq 1500. The public sequencing data were trimmed at Q25 with fastp and processed into clonotypes with MiXCR by TCRdb, which kept only in-frame beta chains. Each record represents a unique CDR3 protein, reported with the most common genes and DNA among its rows. The sample yields more than 85,000 distinct CDR3 sequences; about 15% were counted once. The ten largest account for around 8.5% of the sample. The germline V and J ends show losses of 3 bases and 5 bases respectively, and no gene match explains 14 bases of the junction. CDR1 and CDR2, per the germline V gene (reference sequence), are LNHDA and SQIVND. There are 18 amino acids in the CDR3, from cysteine to phenylalanine inclusive. Just CDR3 DNA is preserved here, 54 bases in frame from base 1. With regard to this clonotype: Its cognate antigen has yet to be identified. The input lacks base qualities; no much larger clone sits a single base away.

The sequence is built from TRBV19 and TRBJ2-3, with TRBD2 identical over 10 junction bases. The clonotype originates from a human donor in good health (CMV status not recorded). Some clones in this sample may be carry-over from other donors' samples. Sequenced material: PBMCs. The DNA is TGTGCCAGTAGTATCCGGACTAGCGGATTACCAGTGGGAGATACGCAGTATTTT. This translates into CASSIRTSGLPVGDTQYF.